Below are 27 T cell receptor beta chains sequenced from a single sample in a study of cytomegalovirus exposure and HLA in healthy donors. The PCR ran on 60 Vbeta and 13 Jbeta primers. The table came from immunoSEQ multiplex PCR; TCRdb's copy has only in-frame clones and leaves some out. The sample contains 100,000 to 150,000 clones, 72% of which appear only once. Material: PBMCs. These TCRs come from a man younger than 40 in good health and CMV-seronegative.

The V call is TRBV4-3, the J call TRBJ2-7; TRBD1 agrees at 7 bases. The CDR3 runs to 16 residues. The V gene's germline CDR1 is LGHNA and CDR2 YSLEER. The junction had 12 bases not matched to a gene; V was cut back by 4 bases and J by 3 bases. CDR3 in amino acids: CASSRKAGTEYYEQYF. In nucleotides, the CDR3 is TGCGCCAGCAGCCGCAAAGCCGGGACAGAGTACTACGAGCAGTACTTC.

This clone was counted once. V is TRBV9 and J is TRBJ2-7; the match to TRBD2 covers 8 bases. V was clipped by 0 bases and J by 3 bases; unmatched bases: 2. Germline V gene data show CDR1 as SGDLS and CDR2 as YYNGEE. The CDR3 totals 14 residues. CDR3 region: CASSVGLAIYEQYF. CDR3 bases: TGTGCCAGCAGCGTAGGACTAGCGATCTACGAGCAGTACTTC.

The V call is TRBV9, the J call TRBJ1-2, with 10 bases aligning to TRBD1. This CDR3 spans 15 amino acids. Germline-derived CDR1 and CDR2 are SGDLS and YYNGEE. J was trimmed by 2 bases and V by 4 bases; bases with no gene match: 5. CDR3 DNA: TGTGCCAGCAGCTTAACGGACAGGGGGAACTATGGCTACACCTTC. This codes for CASSLTDRGNYGYTF.

Only a few counts were recorded for this clone. The chain recombines TRBV28 with TRBJ2-2; D not resolved. This CDR3 is 15 amino acids long. The V end lost 5 bases, the J end lost 5 bases, and 15 bases lay between the germline ends. Per the germline V gene, CDR1 is MDHEN and CDR2 is SYDVKM. CDR3 protein: CASSLYRDVTGELFF. CDR3 coding DNA: TGTGCCAGCAGTCTATACAGAGACGTAACCGGGGAGCTGTTTTTT.

The chain combines TRBV7-3 with TRBJ1-1; D not resolved. Germline V gene sequence: CDR1 SGHTA, CDR2 FQGTGA. The CDR3 covers 13 residues. Between the trimmed V and J ends, which lost 5 bases and 7 bases, there was a span of 14 bases. DNA for the CDR3: TGTGCCAGCAGCCTTCAGGTATTCGGTGAAGCTTTCTTT. Amino acids: CASSLQVFGEAFF. Supplemented by reference TRBV7-3 and TRBJ1-1, the full variable domain reads GAGVSQTPSNKVTEKGKYVELRCDPISGHTALYWYRQSLGQGPEFLIYFQGTGAADDSGLPNDRFFAVRPEGSVSTLKIQRTERGDSAVYLCASSLQVFGEAFFGQGTRLTVV.

The V gene is TRBV9, the J gene TRBJ1-1; no clear D gene. This CDR3 comprises 13 residues. Trimming stripped 5 bases from V and 2 bases from J, with 10 bases between. Germline lookup yields CDR1 SGDLS and CDR2 YYNGEE. The CDR3 nucleotides read TGTGCCAGCAGTGAGGGCCCCAACACTGAAGCTTTCTTT. Encoded protein: CASSEGPNTEAFF. The entire variable domain, with the rest obtained from reference TRBV9 and TRBJ1-1, is as follows: DSGVTQTPKHLITATGQRVTLRCSPRSGDLSVYWYQQSLDQGLQFLIQYYNGEERAKGNILERFSAQQFPDLHSELNLSSLELGDSALYFCASSEGPNTEAFFGQGTRLTVV.

As concerns this clone: Other DNA sequences from this sample encode an identical CDR3 as well. This chain links TRBV11-2 with TRBJ2-3; TRBD2 agrees at 11 bases. This CDR3 spans 19 amino acids. The germline V gene encodes CDR1 SGHAT and CDR2 FQNNGV. J gave up 7 bases and V 1 base, and 16 bases lay outside the gene matches. In nucleotides, the CDR3 is TGTGCCAGCAGCTTAGTAGGCCCAGTGGTAGCGGGAGGGCCGAATACGCAGTATTTT. It yields the protein CASSLVGPVVAGGPNTQYF.

The gene calls are TRBV28 and TRBJ2-5, with a possible D match to TRBD2 (6 bases). V was pared by 4 bases and J by 5 bases, with 14 bases between. The germline gives CDR1 MDHEN, CDR2 SYDVKM. The CDR3 has 14 amino acids. The CDR3 sequence: CASSSHSGSETQYF. The CDR3 DNA follows: TGTGCCAGCAGTTCACATAGCGGTTCTGAGACCCAGTACTTC.

The chain carries TRBV5-1 and TRBJ2-1; 12 nucleotides align to TRBD2. From germline, CDR1 is SGHRS and CDR2 YFSETQ. The CDR3 contains 17 residues. V lost 4 bases and J lost 13; bases outside the gene matches: 18. The CDR3 DNA reads as TGCGCCAGCAGCCGGGGACTGGGACTAGCGGGCCAGGAGCTTCAGTTCTTC. Protein product: CASSRGLGLAGQELQFF.

In DNA form, the CDR3 reads TGTGCCAGCAGCCCCGGACTAGCGGGGGGGTTCGGAGGCACAGATACGCAGTATTTT. Protein product: CASSPGLAGGFGGTDTQYF. This chain connects TRBV7-9 to TRBJ2-3, with TRBD2 matching over 15 bases. V lost 5 bases and J lost 1; bases outside the gene matches: 10. The length of the CDR3 is 19 residues. Looked up from germline, CDR1 is SEHNR and CDR2 is FQNEAQ (reference sequence). Full variable domain (outside the CDR3, taken from reference TRBV7-9 and TRBJ2-3): DTGVSQNPRHKITKRGQNVTFRCDPISEHNRLYWYRQTLGQGPEFLTYFQNEAQLEKSRLLSDRFSAERPKGSFSTLEIQRTEQGDSAMYLCASSPGLAGGFGGTDTQYFGPGTRLTVL.

The gene calls are TRBV6-1 and TRBJ2-7; D remains unclear. CDR1 is MNHNS, CDR2 SASEGT, per germline. The CDR3 contains 12 residues. Trimming took off 2 bases at V and 3 bases at J, with 5 bases between the two ends. CDR3 residues: CASSEIGYEQYF. Written as DNA, the CDR3 is TGTGCCAGCAGTGAAATCGGCTACGAGCAGTACTTC.

The gene calls are TRBV11-2 and TRBJ1-6; 7 nucleotides match TRBD1. The germline V gene encodes CDR1 SGHAT and CDR2 FQNNGV. V lost 6 bases and J lost 9; bases outside the gene matches: 8. This CDR3 contains 14 residues. The CDR3 bases are TGTGCCAGCAGTTCCACAGGGGTTGGTTCACCCCTCCACTTT. Encoded protein: CASSSTGVGSPLHF.

This clone was observed a handful of times. The chain is built from TRBV30 and TRBJ2-7; TRBD1 is a possible D gene (6 bases). The CDR3 is 14 amino acids. V gave up 4 bases and J gave up 5 bases, with 18 bases separating them. Per germline, CDR1 GTSNPN and CDR2 SVGIG (reference sequence). The CDR3, as DNA: TGTGCCTGGATGCCCCAGGGGAAAAGGAACGAGCAGTACTTC. Translated: CAWMPQGKRNEQYF.

This clone has just one count. The chain couples TRBV7-9 to TRBJ1-2; D might be TRBD1 (6 bases). The CDR3 length is 13 residues. Germline CDR1 and CDR2: SEHNR and FQNEAQ (reference sequence). V gave up 5 bases and J gave up 3 bases, with 10 bases separating them. The CDR3 protein is CASSPTGHYGYTF. DNA for the CDR3: TGTGCCAGCAGCCCAACAGGGCACTATGGCTACACCTTC.

This clone was counted between two and nine times. The chain is built from TRBV18 and TRBJ1-2; 8 positions match TRBD1. The CDR3 is made up of 15 amino acids. Germline V gene sequence: CDR1 KGHSH, CDR2 LQKENI. V trimming: 6 bases; J trimming: 8 bases; junction bases outside the gene matches: 14. CDR3 nucleotide sequence: TGTGCCAGCTCCCGGGGCAGGGGGCCCGAGGAAGGCTACACCTTC. Protein: CASSRGRGPEEGYTF. The whole variable domain, filled in from reference TRBV18 and TRBJ1-2, reads NAGVMQNPRHLVRRRGQEARLRCSPMKGHSHVYWYRQLPEEGLKFMVYLQKENIIDESGMPKERFSAEFPKEGPSILRIQQVVRGDSAAYFCASSRGRGPEEGYTFGSGTRLTVV.

This clone came up a few times. The chain couples TRBV9 to TRBJ2-2, with D perhaps matching TRBD2 (6 bases). The germline V gene has CDR1 SGDLS and CDR2 YYNGEE. Trimming removed 0 bases from V and 6 bases from J, with 15 bases in between. The CDR3 contains 16 residues. CDR3 DNA sequence: TGTGCCAGCAGCGTAGCTATTAGCGGACGATCCGGGGAGCTGTTTTTT. As protein: CASSVAISGRSGELFF.

This chain joins TRBV6-1 and TRBJ1-5; TRBD1 might be the D (6 bases). The CDR3 is made up of 14 amino acids. The V end was cut by 1 base, the J end by 6 bases, with 10 bases between. Germline assignment: CDR1 MNHNS and CDR2 SASEGT. The CDR3 reads CASSEERGPQPQHF. CDR3 DNA sequence: TGTGCCAGCAGTGAAGAGCGGGGGCCTCAGCCCCAGCATTTT.

This clone was found a few times. The chain is built from TRBV9 and TRBJ1-1; D is unclear. The CDR3 sequence is 13 residues long. CDR1 is SGDLS and CDR2 is YYNGEE in the germline V gene. The V end lost 4 bases, the J end lost 10 bases, and 17 bases lay between the germline ends. The CDR3 nucleotides are TGTGCCAGCAGCACAACAGTCTCTTCAGGAGCTTTCTTT. It yields the protein CASSTTVSSGAFF.

This clone was seen a few times. This sequence joins TRBV6-5 and TRBJ1-2; D is unresolved. This CDR3 spans 15 amino acids. Trimming left V 0 bases short and J 0 bases short, with 8 bases between. Germline-derived CDR1 and CDR2 are MNHEY and SVGAGI. The CDR3 here is CASSYSTWTNYGYTF. The CDR3 coding sequence is TGTGCCAGCAGTTACTCGACATGGACTAACTATGGCTACACCTTC.

The genes are TRBV27 and TRBJ2-7, with 10 bases that match TRBD1. V trimming: 6 bases; J trimming: 1 base; junction bases outside the gene matches: 9. Germline CDR1 reads MNHEY; CDR2 reads SMNVEV (reference sequence). This CDR3 is 16 amino acids long. Here the CDR3 DNA reads TGTGCCAGCAGAACAGGACAGGGGGTTGTATCCTACGAGCAGTACTTC. Its protein is CASRTGQGVVSYEQYF.

V gene TRBV10-3 combines with J gene TRBJ2-5; 15 positions agree with TRBD2. Germline-derived CDR1 and CDR2 are ENHRY and SYGVKD. The CDR3 has 17 residues. V gave up 4 bases and J gave up 5 bases; unmatched junction bases: 8. CDR3 sequence: CAISGGLAGGQGETQYF. CDR3 bases: TGTGCCATCAGTGGCGGACTAGCGGGGGGGCAGGGGGAGACCCAGTACTTC.

The chain carries TRBV7-2 and TRBJ1-1; TRBD1 matches 8 bases. The V segment lost 4 bases and the J segment 6 bases; nucleotides outside the gene matches: 13. Germline V gene sequence: CDR1 SGHTA, CDR2 FQGNSA. CDR3 length: 16 amino acids. The CDR3 DNA is TGTGCCAGCAGCTCCCAAGCAGGGGGCGAGATCGCTGAAGCTTTCTTT. It codes for CASSSQAGGEIAEAFF. The whole variable domain, filled in from reference TRBV7-2 and TRBJ1-1, reads GAGVSQSPSNKVTEKGKDVELRCDPISGHTALYWYRQSLGQGLEFLIYFQGNSAPDKSGLPSDRFSAERTGGSVSTLTIQRTQQEDSAVYLCASSSQAGGEIAEAFFGQGTRLTVV.

This chain links TRBV7-8 with TRBJ1-2; a weak D match, TRBD1 (6 bases). CDR1 is SGHVS, CDR2 FQNEAQ, per germline. The CDR3 extends over 16 amino acids. Trimming took off 0 bases at V and 6 bases at J, with 17 bases between the two ends. CDR3 loop: CASSLARGGRGHGYTF. In DNA, the CDR3 is TGTGCCAGCAGCTTAGCGCGGGGGGGGCGCGGCCATGGCTACACCTTC.

This clone was counted between two and nine times. CDR3 protein: CASNIRQVDSNQPQHF. The CDR3 DNA reads as TGTGCCAGCAACATCAGACAGGTCGATAGCAATCAGCCCCAGCATTTT. The chain recombines TRBV5-4 with TRBJ1-5; TRBD1 might be the D (6 bases). The CDR3 covers 16 residues. Trimming stripped 6 bases from V and 0 bases from J, with 16 bases between. CDR1 and CDR2 (germline): SGHNT, YYREEE (reference sequence).

The genes are TRBV23-1 and TRBJ2-5; TRBD2 agrees at 7 bases. TRBV23-1 is an ORF; its function is uncertain. The CDR3 is 18 amino acids. J was trimmed by 0 bases and V by 2 bases; bases with no gene match: 12. For the CDR3, the DNA is TGCGCCAGCAGTCAAATATGGCGGGGGTCCCTGTACCAAGAGACCCAGTACTTC. It codes for CASSQIWRGSLYQETQYF.

The chain carries TRBV6-6 and TRBJ1-5, with 9 bases fitting TRBD1. J lost 4 bases, V lost 3 bases, and 4 bases had no gene match. CDR1 is MNHNY, CDR2 SVGAGI, per germline (reference sequence). The CDR3 has 15 residues. The CDR3 region has the DNA TGTGCCAGCAGTTATGGGACAGGGCTGAATCAGCCCCAGCATTTT. Translated: CASSYGTGLNQPQHF.

This clone was seen only once. The rearrangement uses TRBV6-6 and TRBJ2-1; perhaps TRBD1 as D (8 bases). The CDR3 is 15 residues long. The germline CDR1 and CDR2 sequences are MNHNY and SVGAGI (reference sequence). Trimming cost V 8 bases and J 10 bases, with 24 bases left between them. The CDR3 reads CASRTGGQEGYEQFF. Here the CDR3 DNA reads TGTGCCAGCCGAACGGGGGGACAGGAAGGATACGAGCAGTTCTTC.